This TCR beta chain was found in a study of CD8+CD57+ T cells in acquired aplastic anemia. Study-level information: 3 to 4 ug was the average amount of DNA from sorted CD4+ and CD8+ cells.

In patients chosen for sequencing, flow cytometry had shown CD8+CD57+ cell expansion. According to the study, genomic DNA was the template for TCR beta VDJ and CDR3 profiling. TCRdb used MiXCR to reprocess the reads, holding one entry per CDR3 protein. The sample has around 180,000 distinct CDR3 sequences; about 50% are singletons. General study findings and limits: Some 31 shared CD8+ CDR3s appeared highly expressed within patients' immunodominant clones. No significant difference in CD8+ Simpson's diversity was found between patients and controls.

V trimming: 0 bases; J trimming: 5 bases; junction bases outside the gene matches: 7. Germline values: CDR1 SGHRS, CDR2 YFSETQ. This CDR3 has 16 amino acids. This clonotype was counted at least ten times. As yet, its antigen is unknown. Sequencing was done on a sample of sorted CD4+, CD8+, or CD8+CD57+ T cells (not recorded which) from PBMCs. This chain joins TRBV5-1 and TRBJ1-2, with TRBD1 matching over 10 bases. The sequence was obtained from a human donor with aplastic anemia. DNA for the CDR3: TGCGCCAGCAGCTTGGCCTTGACAGGGGGCGCTTATGGCTACACCTTC. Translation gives CASSLALTGGAYGYTF.